One and the same sample provided the 24 T cell receptor beta chains below, sequenced in a study of neurological immune-mediated disorders. Time point: longitudinal time-point 1 (baseline). TCRdb reanalysed the 5' RACE reads using MiXCR and keeps one entry per CDR3 protein. The sample yields 64,000 or so distinct CDR3 sequences, about a tenth seen once. The sample comprised PBMCs. All receptors come from a young man in good health.

In its sample, this clonotype was seen many times. The rearrangement joins TRBV6-2 or TRBV6-3 to TRBJ1-2, with D maybe TRBD1 (5 bases). This CDR3 contains 14 residues. Germline V gene sequence: CDR1 MNHEY, CDR2 SVGEGT. V was cut by 6 bases and J by 6 bases, with 17 bases left in between. Here the CDR3 DNA reads TGTGCCAGCAGGAGGGACGGGTCCGGGGATGGCTACACCTTC. Protein: CASRRDGSGDGYTF.

This clonotype was recorded at least ten times. The V call is TRBV5-1, the J call TRBJ1-2; 10 bases match TRBD1. This CDR3 is 15 amino acids long. The germline gives CDR1 SGHRS, CDR2 YFSETQ. The V segment lost 0 bases and the J segment 12 bases; nucleotides outside the gene matches: 11. CDR3 sequence reads: CASSLARDRGQDDTF. The CDR3 DNA is TGCGCCAGCAGCTTGGCCCGAGACAGGGGGCAAGACGACACCTTC.

Notes on this clonotype: A much more abundant neighbour one base away suggests this may be a read error. The genes are TRBV4-2 and TRBJ1-6; TRBD1 aligns across 8 bases. CDR3 length: 16 residues. The germline gives CDR1 LGHNA, CDR2 YNFKEQ. CDR3 bases: TGTGCCAGCAGCCGCGACAGGGGCCAACTGAATTCACGCCTCCACTTT. Encoded protein: CASSRDRGQLNSRLHF.

This clonotype was seen at least ten times. The J gene is TRBJ1-2, the V gene TRBV5-6; possibly TRBD1 for D (5 bases). The CDR3 has 15 residues. Germline V lookup: CDR1 SGHDT, CDR2 YYEEEE. V lost 4 bases and J 5 bases, leaving 18 bases between the germline ends. DNA for the CDR3: TGTGCCAGCAGCCGCCGGGGACGGGAAGGTTATGGCTACACCTTC. It encodes CASSRRGREGYGYTF.

This clonotype has at least ten counts. V gene TRBV20-1 combines with J gene TRBJ1-3; maybe TRBD1 (5 bases). This CDR3 comprises 13 residues. The germline gives CDR1 DFQATT, CDR2 SNEGSKA (reference sequence). V lost 7 bases, J lost 1 base, and 11 bases lay in between. CDR3 nucleotide sequence: TGCAGTGTTTCCGGGGGGTCTGGAAACACCATATATTTT. Its protein is CSVSGGSGNTIYF.

With regard to this clonotype: This could be a read error, since a much larger clone is one nucleotide away. The chain recombines TRBV7-9 with TRBJ2-1; D not certain. The CDR3 has 13 residues. Germline V gives CDR1 SEHNR, CDR2 FQNEAQ (reference sequence). The CDR3 nucleotides are TGTGCCAGCAGCCAAGACCCCTACAATGAGCGGTTCTTC. Translating it yields CASSQDPYNERFF.

This chain links TRBV9 with TRBJ1-6; the D is unclear. The CDR3 runs to 14 residues. CDR1 SGDLS and CDR2 YYNGEE come from the germline V gene. V shed 0 bases and J shed 7 bases, with 8 bases lying between them. DNA for the CDR3: TGTGCCAGCAGCGTAGAACAGCGAAATTCACCCCTCCACTTT. Protein: CASSVEQRNSPLHF.

This clonotype was recorded at least ten times. CDR3 protein: CSVSRLARRVADTQYF. In nucleotides, the CDR3 is TGCAGTGTGAGCCGGCTAGCGAGGAGGGTCGCAGATACGCAGTATTTT. This sequence joins TRBV20-1 and TRBJ2-3, with D maybe TRBD2 (6 bases). The CDR3 covers 16 residues. V was clipped by 7 bases and J by 4 bases, with 24 bases between them. Germline CDR1 and CDR2: DFQATT and SNEGSKA (reference sequence).

This clonotype was recorded at least ten times. This sequence joins TRBV12-3 or TRBV12-4 and TRBJ1-2, with D possibly TRBD1 on 5 matching bases. This CDR3 is built from 15 residues. Trimming cost V 6 bases and J 5 bases, with 19 bases left between them. The CDR3 sequence is CASRKDGQGAYGYTF. CDR3 nucleotides: TGTGCCAGCAGGAAGGACGGACAAGGGGCTTATGGCTACACCTTC.

A word on this clonotype: At one end, the junction sequence differs from germline, possibly due to a read error. V gene TRBV7-9 combines with J gene TRBJ1-2, with unresolved D. CDR1 and CDR2 from the germline V gene are SEHNR and FQNEAQ (reference sequence). This CDR3 is 15 amino acids long. Written as DNA, the CDR3 is TGTGTCAGCAGCTTAGACGTGGACTGGAAGGATGGCTACACCTTC. Its protein is CVSSLDVDWKDGYTF.

The genes are TRBV5-1 and TRBJ2-4; D is possibly TRBD2 (6 bases). There are 14 residues in the CDR3. V lost 0 bases, J lost 8 bases, and 12 bases lay in between. CDR1 and CDR2 (germline): SGHRS, YFSETQ. The CDR3, as DNA: TGCGCCAGCAGCTTGGAGAATCCGGGGGACATTCAGTACTTC. It yields the protein CASSLENPGDIQYF.

This clonotype was detected ten times or more. The chain couples TRBV5-1 to TRBJ2-5; D call uncertain. Trimming shortened V by 3 bases and J by 7 bases, and 10 bases separated the two germline ends. CDR1 SGHRS and CDR2 YFSETQ come from the germline V gene. This CDR3 has 12 residues. The CDR3 nucleotides are TGCGCCAGCAGCTCTGAATGGGGGACCCAGTACTTC. It specifies CASSSEWGTQYF.

In its sample, this clonotype was seen many times. This rearrangement joins TRBV29-1 to TRBJ2-7; the D gene is possibly TRBD2 (6 bases). CDR3 length: 14 residues. V shed 3 bases and J shed 1 base, with 13 bases lying between them. The germline gives CDR1 SQVTM, CDR2 ANQGSEA. CDR3 residues: CSVEMSSVSYEQYF. The CDR3 DNA follows: TGCAGCGTTGAGATGTCTAGCGTATCCTACGAGCAGTACTTC.

This clonotype appeared many times. The rearrangement links TRBV6-1 to TRBJ2-2; 7 nucleotides line up with TRBD1. Germline assignment: CDR1 MNHNS and CDR2 SASEGT. V shed 5 bases, J shed 3 bases, and the junction held 6 bases outside the gene matches. The CDR3 extends over 15 amino acids. This chain's CDR3 is CASSNLDRHTGELFF. The CDR3 DNA sequence: TGTGCCAGCAGTAACTTGGACAGGCACACCGGGGAGCTGTTTTTT.

This clonotype was picked up many times. The V gene is TRBV14, the J gene TRBJ1-3; D unclear. The CDR3 length is 17 residues. V was clipped by 2 bases and J by 2 bases, with 16 bases between them. Germline values: CDR1 SGHDN, CDR2 FVKESK. The CDR3 DNA reads TGTGCCAGCAGCCAAAACCGAGGGAACTTTCCTGGAAACACCATATATTTT. Its protein is CASSQNRGNFPGNTIYF.

In this sample, this clonotype turned up many times. The CDR3 spells CSVRGSEEGGPLETQYF. The DNA of the CDR3 is TGCAGTGTAAGGGGCTCAGAGGAGGGAGGGCCGTTAGAGACCCAGTACTTC. This chain uses TRBV20-1 with TRBJ2-5; 7 bases fit TRBD2. The CDR3 extends over 17 amino acids. With V trimmed by 7 bases and J by 4 bases, 21 bases remained unmatched. Germline-derived CDR1 and CDR2 are DFQATT and SNEGSKA (reference sequence).

This clonotype showed up many times. V usage is TRBV6-1 and J usage is TRBJ2-1, with a tentative D call TRBD2 (6 bases). CDR1 MNHNS and CDR2 SASEGT come from the germline V gene. The CDR3 is 13 amino acids. V gave up 6 bases and J gave up 5 bases, with 11 bases separating them. The CDR3 DNA is TGTGCCAGCAGGGAGGGGCCTCACAATGAGCAGTTCTTC. Its translation is CASREGPHNEQFF.

V is TRBV28 and J is TRBJ2-3; D unclear. V lost 6 bases, J lost 5 bases, and 15 bases lay in between. CDR1 MDHEN and CDR2 SYDVKM come from the germline V gene. CDR3 size: 14 residues. The CDR3 coding sequence is TGTGCCAGCAGGCCTCGGATGGACGTAGATACGCAGTATTTT. Translating it yields CASRPRMDVDTQYF.

The chain has TRBV20-1 and TRBJ2-7; D may be TRBD1 (5 bases). V shed 1 base and J shed 6 bases, with 16 bases lying between them. Germline V gene data show CDR1 as DFQATT and CDR2 as SNEGSKA (reference sequence). This CDR3 has 14 amino acids. The CDR3 loop reads CSARGGPLFIEQYF. Here the CDR3 DNA reads TGCAGTGCTAGAGGGGGCCCGCTCTTCATCGAGCAGTACTTC.

This clonotype was found many times. As DNA, the CDR3 is TGTGCCAGCACCCCACACGCAGTCTACAATGAGCAGTTCTTC. Encoded protein: CASTPHAVYNEQFF. The chain links TRBV6-2 or TRBV6-3 to TRBJ2-1; D is unresolved. Per the germline V gene, CDR1 is MNHEY and CDR2 is SVGEGT. V shed 7 bases and J shed 3 bases, with 13 bases lying between them. CDR3 size: 14 residues.

Many counts were recorded for this clonotype. The chain links TRBV27 to TRBJ1-5; no clear D gene. Deletions cut 3 bases from V and 7 bases from J, with 19 bases between. The CDR3 runs 16 residues. Germline assignment: CDR1 MNHEY and CDR2 SMNVEV (reference sequence). The CDR3 DNA sequence: TGTGCCAGCAGTTTCCAAACGGCGCAGGCCACCCAGCCCCAGCATTTT. Amino acid sequence: CASSFQTAQATQPQHF.

This clonotype was counted many times. V usage is TRBV7-9 and J usage is TRBJ2-7, with 8 positions matching TRBD1. CDR3 length equals 14 residues. Trimming cost V 6 bases and J 3 bases; bases outside gene matches: 7. CDR1 SEHNR and CDR2 FQNEAQ come from the germline V gene (reference sequence). CDR3 amino acids: CASSFDRGGYEQYF. CDR3 sequence (DNA): TGTGCCAGCAGTTTTGACAGGGGCGGCTACGAGCAGTACTTC.

This clonotype was seen repeatedly, ten times or more. This sequence joins TRBV28 and TRBJ1-4; D call uncertain. V was pared by 6 bases and J by 7 bases, with 12 bases between. CDR1 is MDHEN, CDR2 SYDVKM, per germline. The CDR3 contains 13 residues. The CDR3, as DNA: TGTGCCAGCAGCCTGCCCTCGATTGAAAAACTGTTTTTT. This encodes CASSLPSIEKLFF.

The chain links TRBV29-1 to TRBJ2-3, with 8 bases fitting TRBD2. There are 16 residues in the CDR3. CDR1 is SQVTM and CDR2 is ANQGSEA in the germline V gene. The junction had 10 bases not matched to a gene; V was cut back by 4 bases and J by 1 base. DNA for the CDR3: TGCAGCGTTGCCGGGACTAGAAGGCCAGGCACAGATACGCAGTATTTT. Translating gives CSVAGTRRPGTDTQYF.